Each of the 5 T cell receptor beta chains below was sequenced from the same sample in a study of blood T cell repertoires in COVID-19. Here immunoSEQ multiplex PCR was the method, and the copy in TCRdb shows in-frame clones only, minus some. The data show about 130,000 clones, around four fifths seen once. Sequenced material: peripheral blood. The receptors come from a human donor in a cohort sampled during active COVID-19.

The V call is TRBV7-9, the J call TRBJ1-1; D gene ambiguous. The CDR3 contains 12 residues. Germline V CDR1 and CDR2: SEHNR, FQNEAQ (reference sequence). Trimming left V 10 bases short and J 4 bases short, with 13 bases between. For the CDR3, the DNA is TGTGCCACCGGTCTTGGAGGCACTGAAGCTTTCTTT. Its protein product is CATGLGGTEAFF.

The CDR3 DNA reads as TGTGCCAGCTCACTAAGACAGGAAAACTATGGCTACACCTTC. As protein: CASSLRQENYGYTF. This chain uses TRBV18 with TRBJ1-2; TRBD1 might be the D (6 bases). Trimming removed 4 bases at V and 2 bases at J, with 11 bases between. CDR1 is KGHSH and CDR2 is LQKENI in the germline V gene. The CDR3 has 14 residues.

The chain uses TRBV29-1 and TRBJ2-1, with a weak D call TRBD2 (5 bases). Trimming left V 0 bases short and J 13 bases short, with 16 bases between. The CDR3 sequence is 13 residues long. From germline, CDR1 is SQVTM and CDR2 ANQGSEA. The CDR3 sequence: CSVEEGRGGAQFF. The CDR3, as DNA: TGCAGCGTTGAAGAAGGTCGTGGAGGAGCACAGTTCTTC.

V gene TRBV12-3 or TRBV12-4 combines with J gene TRBJ1-2; the D gene is possibly TRBD1 (6 bases). The CDR3 has 12 residues. Trimming cost V 6 bases and J 8 bases, with 13 bases left between them. The CDR3 here is CASSNRVYGYTF. The DNA for the CDR3 is TGTGCCAGCAGCAACAGGGTATACGGCTACACCTTC.

The rearrangement links TRBV7-3 to TRBJ1-1; no clear D gene. Germline V gene data show CDR1 as SGHTA and CDR2 as FQGTGA. Trimming took 3 bases from V and 4 from J, leaving 12 bases between them. The CDR3 is made up of 14 amino acids. CDR3 bases: TGTGCCAGCAGCTTGACGGGGTCTGGCACTGAAGCTTTCTTT. This gives the protein CASSLTGSGTEAFF.